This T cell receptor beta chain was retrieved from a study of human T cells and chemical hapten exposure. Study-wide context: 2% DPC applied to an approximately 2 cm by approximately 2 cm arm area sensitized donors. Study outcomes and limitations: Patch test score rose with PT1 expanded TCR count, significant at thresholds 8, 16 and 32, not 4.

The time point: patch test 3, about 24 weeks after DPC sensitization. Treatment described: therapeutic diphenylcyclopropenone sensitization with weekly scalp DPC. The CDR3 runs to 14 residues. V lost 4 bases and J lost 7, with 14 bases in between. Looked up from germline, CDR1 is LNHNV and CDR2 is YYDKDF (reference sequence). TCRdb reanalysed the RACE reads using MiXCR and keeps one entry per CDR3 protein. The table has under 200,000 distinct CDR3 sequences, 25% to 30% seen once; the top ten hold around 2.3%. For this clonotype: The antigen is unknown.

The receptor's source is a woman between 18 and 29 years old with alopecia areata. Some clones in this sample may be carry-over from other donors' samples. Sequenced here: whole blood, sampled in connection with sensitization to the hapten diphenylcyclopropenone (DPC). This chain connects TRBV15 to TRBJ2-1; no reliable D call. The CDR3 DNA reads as TGTGCCACCAGCAACCAAGGGTTTTCTAATGAGCAGTTCTTC. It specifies CATSNQGFSNEQFF. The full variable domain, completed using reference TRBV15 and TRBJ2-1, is DAMVIQNPRYQVTQFGKPVTLSCSQTLNHNVMYWYQQKSSQAPKLLFHYYDKDFNNEADTPDNFQSRRPNTSFCFLDIRSPGLGDTAMYLCATSNQGFSNEQFFGPGTRLTVL.